Described below is a single TCR beta chain sequence and its context. Antigen: not known. This sample was included in a study of cytomegalovirus exposure and HLA in healthy donors. Overall study results and limits: After further analysis at a later stage, 16,951 TCR beta sequences were associated with HLA alleles at 0.05 false discovery rate.

Primers for the PCR totalled 60 Vbeta and 13 Jbeta. TCRdb keeps only in-frame clones here, not all; method: immunoSEQ multiplex PCR. The sample records some 190,000 clones, about 77% being singletons. Healthy individuals who donated bone marrow served as the donors. Germline V gene sequence: CDR1 DFQATT, CDR2 SNEGSKA (reference sequence). The CDR3 runs 11 residues. The ends were cut back, 3 bases at V and 6 bases at J, with 8 bases in the middle. Sample: PBMCs. V usage is TRBV20-1 and J usage is TRBJ1-2; D is perhaps TRBD1 (5 bases). The receptor was isolated from a woman aged 25 to 45 in good health and CMV-seropositive. CDR3 region: CSARGGDGYTF. The CDR3 coding sequence is TGCAGTGCTAGGGGGGGGGATGGCTACACCTTC.